Sequencing of this TCR beta chain was carried out in a study of Graves' ophthalmopathy and Graves' hyperthyroidism (dated by TCRdb to about 2018). General notes on the study: Peripheral blood was collected before any treatment was given, at the time of initial diagnosis. TCR beta repertoire signatures were used to distinguish Graves' ophthalmopathy from Graves' hyperthyroidism and to predict progression to ophthalmopathy. In total, some 140 blood samples were TCR-sequenced: under 45 ophthalmopathy, under 85 hyperthyroidism and roughly 17 hyperthyroidism-to-ophthalmopathy patients. To explore V-J signatures distinguishing ophthalmopathy from hyperthyroidism, a discovery set of 100 or so patients (roughly 42 ophthalmopathy, some 55 stable hyperthyroidism) was enrolled. The independent validation cohort included roughly 19 hyperthyroidism patients plus 17 patients who later progressed from hyperthyroidism to ophthalmopathy. In more than five hyperthyroidism patients, T-cell repertoires of thyroid tissue and blood were compared. After sampling, hyperthyroidism patients received methimazole starting at 30 mg daily, and ophthalmopathy patients received high-dose intravenous methylprednisolone. For training and testing, the 110 or so patients in the discovery cohort were randomly divided in a 7:3 ratio. Broader findings and caveats from the paper: In cross-validation, the 13-signature model distinguished ophthalmopathy from stable hyperthyroidism with less than 90% sensitivity and over 81% specificity, while in the test set the corresponding values were about 80% and 75%. Sample size was not predetermined statistically, and investigators were not blinded to group allocation. In validation, the model predicted ophthalmopathy progression with about 64% sensitivity and 72.22% specificity; some 13 predicted patients were CT-confirmed with GO in a median of around 6.5 months. Most expanded thyroid clonotypes with a frequency above 0.001 also appeared in blood, which suggests that blood repertoires may reflect the immune response in the thyroid.

For repertoire sequencing, the TCR beta CDR3 regions were amplified from RNA transcripts. The first round of RT-PCR was done with HTBI primers and the Qiagen OneStep RT-PCR kit, and was followed by a second round of multiplex PCR, then size selection and purification. Libraries were sequenced on an Illumina HiSeq2000 using paired-end 100 bp reads. The authors processed their data as follows. Reads were processed with SOAPnuke, discarding reads with adapters, uncalled bases, mean Phred below 15, or no exact constant-primer or identifier match. COPE v1.2.5 was used to merge high-quality paired reads. Unique nucleotide sequences were defined as clonotypes and aligned to IMGT TRB V, D and J references using MiTCR v1.1. Only V-J combinations with frequency above 0.0001 were analysed, covering around 99% of repertoires. A TCR clonal expansion and chaos score per V-J combination was defined as the ratio of F50 clonal expansion to chaos observed in the TCRdist matrix. Welch's t-statistics and random forest were used to reduce the features to some 13 V-J combinations, which were then used as input to a naive Bayes classifier. The Morisita-Horn index was used to measure how similar the thyroid and blood repertoires were. TCRdb reran the public reads through fastp at Q25 and MiXCR, keeping productive beta chains. Entries are consolidated by CDR3 protein sequence, retaining the most common genes and DNA. The V and J calls were determined by TCRdb, not by the authors. This sample is represented by fewer than 600,000 distinct CDR3 sequences; approximately 15% of them were singletons. The leading ten clones occupy 9.8% of the sample.

Comment on this clonotype: Its antigen is not yet known. A read error may explain this, as a much larger clone is one base away.

V drops 5 bases and J drops 4 bases, leaving 11 bases in between. The CDR3, from cysteine to phenylalanine, totals 14 residues. Just CDR3 DNA is preserved here, 42 bases in frame from base 1. Patients with ophthalmopathy had moderately to severely active disease, with a Clinical Activity Score of 3 or more, a NOSPECS grade of 4 or more, and a disease duration of less than 3 months. Patients with other autoimmune diseases, uncontrolled infections, pregnancy or lactation were excluded from the study. Diagnosis relied on clinical symptoms, serum thyroxine, TRAb, thyroid ultrasound and orbital computed tomography. Ficoll-Paque density gradient centrifugation was used to isolate PBMCs from 8 to 10 ml of fresh peripheral blood. Total RNA was extracted using Trizol reagent, and RNA quality was checked on an Agilent 2100 Bioanalyzer.

The chain couples TRBV12-3 or TRBV12-4 to TRBJ2-2, with no confidently assigned D gene. This TCR derives from a woman aged 25 to 39 with Graves' ophthalmopathy. Donor details come from another sample of the same person, matched by shared clones. The sample consisted of blood. The bases are TGTGCCAGCAGTCAACTAAGTGGCACCGGGGAGCTGTTTTTT. Its protein is CASSQLSGTGELFF.